This T cell receptor (beta chain) was sequenced in a study of T cell responses to AZD1222 COVID-19 vaccine. The CDR3 sequence is 18 residues long. Germline CDR1 and CDR2: MDHEN and SYDVKM. V was pared by 3 bases and J by 0 bases, with 8 bases of the junction left unmatched. Produced via immunoSEQ multiplex PCR; TCRdb's table is partial and in-frame only. This table holds 120,000 or so clones, about nine tenths found once. This sequence joins TRBV28 and TRBJ1-5; TRBD1 matches at 10 bases. Sequences were derived from peripheral blood, sampled on day 0 of AZD1222 vaccination. The TCR originated in an adult in good health. The CDR3 nucleotides read TGTGCCAGCAGTTTCTTGGACAGGGGGAAGCGTAGCAATCAGCCCCAGCATTTT. Amino acid sequence: CASSFLDRGKRSNQPQHF.